This TCR beta chain is drawn from a study of Ad26.COV2.S vaccination and SARS-CoV-2 variants. Whole-study context: Participants got Ad26.COV2.S intramuscularly, once or twice 56 days apart.

The V end lost 4 bases, the J end lost 2 bases, and 13 bases lay between the germline ends. In germline, CDR1 is LNHDA, CDR2 SQIVND (reference sequence). This CDR3 comprises 15 residues. Comments on this clone: The antigen is not known.

Libraries were prepared by immunoSEQ multiplex PCR; TCRdb keeps only in-frame clonotypes and omits some of them. The sample shows hundreds of thousands of clones, roughly 84% of them seen only once. Study-level points and caveats: Similar non-spike TCR breadth was seen in vaccine and placebo recipients. Vaccine recipients posted higher spike-specific TCR breadth than their placebo counterparts.

The sample's treatment: over 15 received Ad26.COV2.S at low or high dose, single or two shots; roughly five received placebo; per-sample allocation not given. Day 63 after the first injection of vaccine or placebo was the sampling time. In Boston, an adult donor aged 18-55 years took part. This specimen consisted of peripheral blood, obtained in a trial of Ad26.COV2.S vaccine versus placebo. The chain uses TRBV19 and TRBJ2-3; D possibly corresponds to TRBD1 (6 bases). The receptor was isolated from a person aged 18 to 59 who received the Ad26.COV2.S COVID-19 vaccine or a placebo. This CDR3 is CASSTGTRYTDTQYF. DNA for the CDR3: TGTGCCAGTAGTACCGGGACACGATACACAGATACGCAGTATTTT. Combining the CDR3 with reference TRBV19 and TRBJ2-3 gives the whole variable domain DGGITQSPKYLFRKEGQNVTLSCEQNLNHDAMYWYRQDPGQGLRLIYYSQIVNDFQKGDIAEGYSVSREKKESFPLTVTSAQKNPTAFYLCASSTGTRYTDTQYFGPGTRLTVL.